This passage covers 28 T cell receptor beta chains from one sample sequenced in a study of blood T cell repertoires in COVID-19. Data came from immunoSEQ multiplex PCR; TCRdb stores just in-frame clones and leaves some out. Counted here are about 230,000 clones, 85% to 90% occurring once; the ten biggest clones make up roughly 15%. The specimen was PBMCs or T cells enriched from blood (not recorded which). The receptors stem from a man between 18 and 29 years old who had recovered from COVID-19.

This clone was seen only a few times. This chain uses TRBV7-9 with TRBJ1-1, with 8 bases that match TRBD1. The V segment lost 5 bases and the J segment 1 base; nucleotides outside the gene matches: 12. From germline, CDR1 is SEHNR and CDR2 FQNEAQ (reference sequence). The CDR3 is 17 residues long. CDR3: CASSIQAKGTGNTEAFF. CDR3 DNA: TGTGCCAGCAGCATACAGGCTAAGGGGACAGGGAACACTGAAGCTTTCTTT.

This rearrangement joins TRBV6-5 to TRBJ1-2; D call uncertain. Between the trimmed V and J ends, which lost 5 bases and 3 bases, there was a span of 10 bases. This CDR3 has 13 residues. Germline V CDR1 and CDR2: MNHEY, SVGAGI. CDR3 region: CASSPRADYGYTF. CDR3 coding DNA: TGTGCCAGCAGTCCTCGCGCGGACTATGGCTACACCTTC.

CDR3 sequence reads: CASRGGTGPNSPLHF. CDR3 DNA: TGTGCCAGCAGGGGAGGGACAGGTCCGAATTCACCCCTCCACTTT. The rearrangement links TRBV2 to TRBJ1-6, with 8 bases identical to TRBD1. The junction had 8 bases not matched to a gene; V was cut back by 6 bases and J by 7 bases. Germline CDR1 is SNHLY and CDR2 is FYNNEI. The CDR3 loop spans 15 amino acids.

In this sample, this clone turned up many times. The genes are TRBV7-6 and TRBJ1-3; 8 bases map to TRBD1. CDR1 SGHVS and CDR2 FNYEAQ come from the germline V gene. The CDR3 has 15 residues. The J segment lost 9 bases and the V segment lost 6 bases, leaving 13 bases of the junction unmatched. The CDR3, as DNA: TGTGCCAGCAGTGGACAGGGTGGGCCCGGGGGCACCATATATTTT. Its protein is CASSGQGGPGGTIYF.

This clone came up a few times. DNA for the CDR3: TGTGCCGGGGAGTCAGCTAATGAAAAACTGTTTTTT. Its protein is CAGESANEKLFF. The chain uses TRBV30 and TRBJ1-4; D is unclear. Germline-derived CDR1 and CDR2 are GTSNPN and SVGIG (reference sequence). The ends were cut back, 8 bases at V and 3 bases at J, with 10 bases in the middle. The CDR3 has 12 amino acids. Using reference TRBV30 and TRBJ1-4 for the parts outside the CDR3, the full variable domain is SQTIHQWPATLVQPVGSPLSLECTVEGTSNPNLYWYRQAAGRGLQLLFYSVGIGQISSEVPQNLSASRPQDRQFILSSKKLLLSDSGFYLCAGESANEKLFFGSGTQLSVL.

J is TRBJ1-5 and V is TRBV27; TRBD1 aligns across 7 bases. This CDR3 has 14 amino acids. Trimming took 0 bases from V and 8 from J; bases not matched to a gene: 4. Germline V gives CDR1 MNHEY, CDR2 SMNVEV (reference sequence). CDR3 residues: CASSLSGRGEPQHF. The CDR3 nucleotides read TGTGCCAGCAGTTTATCAGGCAGGGGGGAGCCCCAGCATTTT.

V gene TRBV30 combines with J gene TRBJ1-1, with unresolved D. CDR3 length: 13 amino acids. The germline V gene has CDR1 GTSNPN and CDR2 SVGIG (reference sequence). Trimming stripped 0 bases from V and 6 bases from J, with 11 bases between. The CDR3 DNA sequence: TGTGCCTGGAGTGTACCAGAGGGCCCTGAAGCTTTCTTT. Amino acids: CAWSVPEGPEAFF.

This rearrangement joins TRBV5-8 to TRBJ2-2; D remains ambiguous. CDR1 is SGHTS and CDR2 is YDEGEE in the germline V gene. V lost 0 bases and J lost 4, with 4 bases in between. The CDR3 length is 13 residues. The CDR3 reads CASSLESTGELFF. CDR3 in DNA: TGTGCCAGCAGCTTGGAGAGCACCGGGGAGCTGTTTTTT.

The chain employs TRBV11-3 and TRBJ1-2; 7 positions match TRBD1. The CDR3 is 15 residues long. J was trimmed by 1 base and V by 4 bases; bases with no gene match: 6. Germline CDR1 and CDR2: SGHNT and YENEEA. The CDR3 DNA follows: TGTGCCAGCAGCTCGGGACAGCGCTATAACTATGGCTACACCTTC. It specifies CASSSGQRYNYGYTF.

In DNA, the CDR3 is TGTGCCTGGAGGGGACTAGCGGGAGGATGGGGGAATGAGCAGTTCTTC. It is translated as CAWRGLAGGWGNEQFF. This chain links TRBV30 with TRBJ2-1; 15 bases map to TRBD2. Germline V gene sequence: CDR1 GTSNPN, CDR2 SVGIG (reference sequence). The V and J ends lost 3 bases and 7 bases, in that order; junction bases with no gene match: 7. The CDR3 is 16 residues long.

This chain joins TRBV7-9 and TRBJ2-3, with 7 bases that match TRBD2. Germline CDR1 reads SEHNR; CDR2 reads FQNEAQ (reference sequence). The CDR3 is 15 residues long. J gave up 4 bases and V 7 bases, and 11 bases lay outside the gene matches. CDR3 loop: CASNRVGRGSDTQYF. The DNA of the CDR3 is TGTGCCAGCAATAGGGTGGGGCGGGGGTCAGATACGCAGTATTTT.

V and J are TRBV7-3 and TRBJ2-3, with 12 positions matching TRBD2. The V and J ends lost 5 bases and 4 bases, in that order; junction bases with no gene match: 1. The V gene's germline CDR1 is SGHTA and CDR2 FQGTGA. CDR3 length equals 14 residues. The CDR3 region is CASSLAGGSDTQYF. The DNA of the CDR3 is TGTGCCAGCAGCCTAGCGGGAGGGTCAGATACGCAGTATTTT.

This rearrangement joins TRBV25-1 to TRBJ1-1, with a tentative D call TRBD1 (5 bases). The V end lost 8 bases, the J end lost 0 bases, and 13 bases lay between the germline ends. Germline V lookup: CDR1 MGHDK, CDR2 SYGVNS. The CDR3 contains 14 residues. The CDR3 region has the DNA TGTGCCAGCGGGGGGGAAGCGATGAACACTGAAGCTTTCTTT. Protein: CASGGEAMNTEAFF.

This chain connects TRBV9 to TRBJ2-1; the match to TRBD2 covers 11 bases. Per the germline V gene, CDR1 is SGDLS and CDR2 is YYNGEE. V trimming: 5 bases; J trimming: 6 bases; junction bases outside the gene matches: 13. The CDR3 loop spans 17 amino acids. CDR3 loop: CASRCHLSGGAGNEQFF. CDR3 DNA sequence: TGTGCCAGCAGGTGTCACCTTAGCGGGGGGGCGGGCAATGAGCAGTTCTTC. The full variable domain, with the rest looked up from reference TRBV9 and TRBJ2-1, is DSGVTQTPKHLITATGQRVTLRCSPRSGDLSVYWYQQSLDQGLQFLIQYYNGEERAKGNILERFSAQQFPDLHSELNLSSLELGDSALYFCASRCHLSGGAGNEQFFGPGTRLTVL.

The table lists this clone with a count of one. The genes are TRBV10-1 and TRBJ2-2; D is possibly TRBD1 (5 bases). V gave up 7 bases and J gave up 1 base, with 10 bases separating them. The CDR3 totals 14 residues. Germline V CDR1 and CDR2: WNHNN, SYGVQD (reference sequence). The CDR3 DNA reads TGCGCCAGCAAGGGGCCTGGGAACACCGGGGAGCTGTTTTTT. Amino acids: CASKGPGNTGELFF.

This chain joins TRBV19 and TRBJ2-7, with D maybe TRBD1 (6 bases). CDR1 LNHDA and CDR2 SQIVND come from the germline V gene (reference sequence). Trimming pared 11 bases from V and 0 bases from J, leaving 14 bases between. CDR3 length: 13 amino acids. The DNA for the CDR3 is TGTGCCTCTCCGAGGGGGTCCTCCTACGAGCAGTACTTC. Its protein product is CASPRGSSYEQYF. Filled out from reference TRBV19 and TRBJ2-7, the complete variable domain reads DGGITQSPKYLFRKEGQNVTLSCEQNLNHDAMYWYRQDPGQGLRLIYYSQIVNDFQKGDIAEGYSVSREKKESFPLTVTSAQKNPTAFYLCASPRGSSYEQYFGPGTRLTVT.

The sample holds one count of this clone. The V gene is TRBV7-3, the J gene TRBJ2-2, with 10 bases matching TRBD2. V lost 5 bases and J lost 6; bases outside the gene matches: 3. Germline CDR1 reads SGHTA; CDR2 reads FQGTGA. The CDR3 has 14 residues. The CDR3 nucleotides read TGTGCCAGCAGCCCCCTAGCGGGAGCCGGGGAGCTGTTTTTT. Protein sequence: CASSPLAGAGELFF.

This clone was picked up one time. The gene calls are TRBV5-1 and TRBJ2-2; D may be TRBD1 (5 bases). The CDR3 extends over 16 amino acids. V was trimmed by 4 bases and J by 0 bases, leaving 13 bases between them. The germline gives CDR1 SGHRS, CDR2 YFSETQ. The CDR3 DNA is TGCGCCAGCAGCCCGATGGGGCAAGCGAACACCGGGGAGCTGTTTTTT. This encodes CASSPMGQANTGELFF.

This CDR3 reads CAWSWSGGGSYEQYF. Here the CDR3 DNA reads TGTGCCTGGAGTTGGTCTGGCGGGGGCTCCTACGAGCAGTACTTC. The rearrangement uses TRBV30 and TRBJ2-7; TRBD2 matches at 7 bases. V was pared by 2 bases and J by 0 bases, with 7 bases of the junction left unmatched. In germline, CDR1 is GTSNPN, CDR2 SVGIG (reference sequence). The CDR3 is 15 residues long.

This clone appeared once. V gene TRBV9 combines with J gene TRBJ2-1; D may be TRBD2 (6 bases). With 0 bases removed from V and 5 bases from J, the gap between germline ends came to 15 bases. This CDR3 region has 16 residues. CDR1 is SGDLS and CDR2 is YYNGEE in the germline V gene. The CDR3 region has the DNA TGTGCCAGCAGCGTAGCTACCCTAGCGCCTAACAATGAGCAGTTCTTC. Translating it yields CASSVATLAPNNEQFF.

The J gene is TRBJ2-7, the V gene TRBV29-1; TRBD2 agrees at 8 bases. The CDR3 totals 13 residues. V shed 7 bases and J 6 bases; nucleotides not matched to a gene: 11. Germline CDR1 reads SQVTM; CDR2 reads ANQGSEA. In DNA, the CDR3 is TGCAGCGCCCTGCGGGGGGCGACTGGCGAGCAGTACTTC. Translating it yields CSALRGATGEQYF.

This clone was counted once. The chain couples TRBV19 to TRBJ1-2; tentative D call: TRBD1 (5 bases). Trimming left V 0 bases short and J 7 bases short, with 12 bases between. The V gene's germline CDR1 is LNHDA and CDR2 SQIVND (reference sequence). The CDR3 runs to 14 residues. CDR3 loop: CASSIDWGGAGYTF. DNA of the CDR3: TGTGCCAGTAGTATAGATTGGGGGGGAGCTGGCTACACCTTC.

This clone has only one observation. This chain connects TRBV28 to TRBJ1-1, with 7 bases matching TRBD1. In germline, CDR1 is MDHEN, CDR2 SYDVKM. Trimming at V came to 6 bases and at J to 8 bases, leaving 9 bases not matched to a gene. This CDR3 is built from 13 residues. The chain's CDR3 is CASRLTGINEAFF. The CDR3 DNA is TGTGCCAGCAGGTTGACAGGGATAAACGAAGCTTTCTTT. Using reference TRBV28 and TRBJ1-1 for the parts outside the CDR3, the full variable domain is DVKVTQSSRYLVKRTGEKVFLECVQDMDHENMFWYRQDPGLGLRLIYFSYDVKMKEKGDIPEGYSVSREKKERFSLILESASTNQTSMYLCASRLTGINEAFFGQGTRLTVV.

In its sample, this clone was seen once. This sequence joins TRBV28 and TRBJ1-6, with 7 bases matching TRBD1. CDR1 and CDR2 from the germline V gene are MDHEN and SYDVKM. J gave up 9 bases and V 4 bases, and 6 bases lay outside the gene matches. The CDR3 runs 14 residues. CDR3 amino acids: CASSYRGGGSPLHF. Here the CDR3 DNA reads TGTGCCAGCAGTTACAGGGGCGGTGGTTCACCCCTCCACTTT.

The chain recombines TRBV5-4 with TRBJ2-1; 12 bases are a match to TRBD2. This CDR3 spans 17 amino acids. In germline, CDR1 is SGHNT, CDR2 YYREEE (reference sequence). J gave up 6 bases and V 4 bases, and 11 bases lay outside the gene matches. The CDR3: CASSGLSLAGGPNEQFF. In DNA, the CDR3 is TGTGCCAGCAGCGGACTCTCACTAGCGGGGGGCCCCAATGAGCAGTTCTTC. The full variable domain, rest sourced from reference TRBV5-4 and TRBJ2-1, is ETGVTQSPTHLIKTRGQQVTLRCSSQSGHNTVSWYQQALGQGPQFIFQYYREEENGRGNFPPRFSGLQFPNYSSELNVNALELDDSALYLCASSGLSLAGGPNEQFFGPGTRLTVL.

This chain links TRBV30 with TRBJ1-1; 7 nucleotides agree with TRBD1. The CDR3 covers 14 residues. Germline V lookup: CDR1 GTSNPN, CDR2 SVGIG (reference sequence). The V segment lost 5 bases and the J segment 1 base; nucleotides outside the gene matches: 7. CDR3 amino acids: CAWRRRTGNTEAFF. CDR3 bases: TGTGCCTGGCGTCGACGGACAGGGAACACTGAAGCTTTCTTT.

The genes are TRBV19 and TRBJ2-5; no definite D call. The CDR3 covers 15 residues. Germline V lookup: CDR1 LNHDA, CDR2 SQIVND (reference sequence). Trimming took 3 bases from V and 2 from J, leaving 13 bases between them. The CDR3: CASSITLTEQETQYF. CDR3 nucleotide sequence: TGTGCCAGTAGTATTACCCTCACGGAGCAAGAGACCCAGTACTTC.

This clone showed up just once. J is TRBJ1-2 and V is TRBV27; D may be TRBD1 (6 bases). This CDR3 contains 14 residues. Deletions cut 7 bases from V and 6 bases from J, with 18 bases between. Per germline, CDR1 MNHEY and CDR2 SMNVEV (reference sequence). The CDR3 coding sequence is TGTGCCAGCAAGGGGGTAGGTTCCATGAATGGCTACACCTTC. Protein sequence: CASKGVGSMNGYTF.